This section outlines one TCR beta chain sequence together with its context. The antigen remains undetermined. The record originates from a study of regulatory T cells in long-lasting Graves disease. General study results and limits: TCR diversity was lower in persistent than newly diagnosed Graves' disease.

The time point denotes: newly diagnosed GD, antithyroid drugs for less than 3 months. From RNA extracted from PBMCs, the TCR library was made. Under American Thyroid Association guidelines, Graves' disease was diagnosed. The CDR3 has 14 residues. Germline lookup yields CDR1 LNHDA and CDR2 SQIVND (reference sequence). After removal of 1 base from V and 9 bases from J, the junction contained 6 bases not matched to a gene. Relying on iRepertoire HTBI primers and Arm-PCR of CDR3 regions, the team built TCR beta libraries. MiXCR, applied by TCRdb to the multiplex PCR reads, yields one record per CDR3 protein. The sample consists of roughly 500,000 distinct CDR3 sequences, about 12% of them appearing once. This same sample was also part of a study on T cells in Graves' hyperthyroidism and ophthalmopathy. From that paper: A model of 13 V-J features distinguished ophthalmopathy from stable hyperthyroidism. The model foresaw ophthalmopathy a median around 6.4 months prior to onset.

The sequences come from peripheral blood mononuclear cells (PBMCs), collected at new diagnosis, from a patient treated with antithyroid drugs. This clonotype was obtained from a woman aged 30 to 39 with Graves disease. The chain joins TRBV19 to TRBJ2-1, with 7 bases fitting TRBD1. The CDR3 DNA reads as TGTGCCAGTAGTATAGGTACAGGGGTTCTTGAGCAGTTCTTC. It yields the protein CASSIGTGVLEQFF. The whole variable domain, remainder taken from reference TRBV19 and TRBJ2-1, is DGGITQSPKYLFRKEGQNVTLSCEQNLNHDAMYWYRQDPGQGLRLIYYSQIVNDFQKGDIAEGYSVSREKKESFPLTVTSAQKNPTAFYLCASSIGTGVLEQFFGPGTRLTVL.